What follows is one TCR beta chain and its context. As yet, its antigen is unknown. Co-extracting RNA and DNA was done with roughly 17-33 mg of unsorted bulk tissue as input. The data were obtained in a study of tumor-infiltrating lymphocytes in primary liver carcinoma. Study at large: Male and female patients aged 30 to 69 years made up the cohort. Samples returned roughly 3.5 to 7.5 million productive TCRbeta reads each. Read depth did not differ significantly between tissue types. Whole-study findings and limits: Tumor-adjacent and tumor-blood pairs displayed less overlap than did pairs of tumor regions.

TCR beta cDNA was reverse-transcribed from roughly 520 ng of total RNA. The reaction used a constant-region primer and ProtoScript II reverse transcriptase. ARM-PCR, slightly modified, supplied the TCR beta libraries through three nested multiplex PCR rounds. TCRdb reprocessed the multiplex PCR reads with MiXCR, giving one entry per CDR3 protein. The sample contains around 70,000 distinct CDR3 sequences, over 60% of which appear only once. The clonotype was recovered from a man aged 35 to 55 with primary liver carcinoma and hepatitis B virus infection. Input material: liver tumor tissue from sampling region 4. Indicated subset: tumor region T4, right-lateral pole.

The CDR3 reads CASSKSLTGLNTDTQYF. The DNA for the CDR3 is TGTGCCAGTAGTAAATCTTTGACAGGTTTGAACACAGATACGCAGTATTTT. This chain joins TRBV19 and TRBJ2-3; TRBD1 is a possible D gene (6 bases). The CDR3 sequence is 17 residues long. Trimming took 4 bases from V and 2 from J, leaving 19 bases between them. Germline V gene sequence: CDR1 LNHDA, CDR2 SQIVND (reference sequence).